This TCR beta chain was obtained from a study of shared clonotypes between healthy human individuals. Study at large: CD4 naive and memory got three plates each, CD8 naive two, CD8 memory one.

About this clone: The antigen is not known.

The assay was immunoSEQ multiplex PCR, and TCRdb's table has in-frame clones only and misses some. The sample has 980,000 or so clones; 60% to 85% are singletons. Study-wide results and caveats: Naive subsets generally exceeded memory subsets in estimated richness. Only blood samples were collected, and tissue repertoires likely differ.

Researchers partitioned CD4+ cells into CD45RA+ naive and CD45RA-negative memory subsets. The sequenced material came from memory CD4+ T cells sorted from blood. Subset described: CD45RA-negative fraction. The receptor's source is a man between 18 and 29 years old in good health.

CDR3 amino acids: CASSLAPSEGSYEQYF. CDR3 bases: TGTGCCAGCAGCTTAGCGCCCAGCGAGGGCTCCTACGAGCAGTACTTC. J is TRBJ2-7 and V is TRBV7-9; D is perhaps TRBD2 (5 bases). Trimming took 0 bases from V and 0 from J, leaving 12 bases between them. Germline V gives CDR1 SEHNR, CDR2 FQNEAQ (reference sequence). The CDR3 is made up of 16 amino acids.